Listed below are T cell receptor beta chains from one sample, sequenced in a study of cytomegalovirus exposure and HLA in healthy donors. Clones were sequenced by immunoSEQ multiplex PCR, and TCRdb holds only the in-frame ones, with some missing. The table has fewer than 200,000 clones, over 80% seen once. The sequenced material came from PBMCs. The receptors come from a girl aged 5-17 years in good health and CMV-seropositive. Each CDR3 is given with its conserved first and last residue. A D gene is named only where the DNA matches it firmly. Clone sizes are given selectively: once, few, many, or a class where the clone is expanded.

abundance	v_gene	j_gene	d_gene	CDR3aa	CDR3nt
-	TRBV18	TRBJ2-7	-	CASSPSPSGVYEQYF	TGTGCCAGCTCACCATCTCCGTCAGGGGTGTACGAGCAGTACTTC
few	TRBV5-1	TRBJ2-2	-	CASSPSTQGIGELFF	TGCGCCAGCAGCCCCTCCACACAGGGAATCGGGGAGCTGTTTTTT
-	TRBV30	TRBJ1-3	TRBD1	CAWGRGGQAGNTIYF	TGTGCCTGGGGCCGAGGAGGACAGGCTGGAAACACCATATATTTT
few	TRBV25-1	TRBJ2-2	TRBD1	CASSAPRGLTGELFF	TGTGCCAGCAGTGCACCCAGGGGGCTGACCGGGGAGCTGTTTTTT
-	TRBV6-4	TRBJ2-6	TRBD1	CASSDGTGGSGANVLTF	TGTGCCAGCAGTGATGGGACAGGGGGCTCCGGGGCCAACGTCCTGACTTTC
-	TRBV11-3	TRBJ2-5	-	CASSWDTKYQETQYF	TGTGCCAGCAGCTGGGACACAAAGTACCAAGAGACCCAGTACTTC
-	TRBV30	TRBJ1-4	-	CAWSPSYPREKLFF	TGTGCCTGGAGTCCATCCTATCCGCGGGAAAAACTGTTTTTT
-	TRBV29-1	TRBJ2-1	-	CSGRGDTTYNEQFF	TGCAGCGGCCGCGGGGATACGACCTACAATGAGCAGTTCTTC
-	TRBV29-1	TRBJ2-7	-	CSGSSAGEASKQYF	TGCAGCGGATCCTCGGCGGGCGAGGCTAGTAAGCAGTACTTC
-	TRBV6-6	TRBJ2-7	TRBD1	CASRDRVHEQYF	TGTGCCAGCAGGGACAGGGTCCACGAGCAGTACTTC
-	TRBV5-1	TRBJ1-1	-	CASSLSGQGTEAFF	TGCGCCAGCAGCTTGAGCGGGCAGGGCACTGAAGCTTTCTTT
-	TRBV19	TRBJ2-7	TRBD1	CATLNRTGTHEQYF	TGTGCCACGCTCAACAGGACAGGGACGCACGAGCAGTACTTC
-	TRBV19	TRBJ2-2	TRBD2	CASSTWVGTSENTGELFF	TGTGCCAGTAGTACGTGGGTCGGGACTAGCGAGAACACCGGGGAGCTGTTTTTT
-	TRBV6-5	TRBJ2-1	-	CASSRGTSYNEQFF	TGTGCCAGCAGTAGGGGGACGTCCTACAATGAGCAGTTCTTC
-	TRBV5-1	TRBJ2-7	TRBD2	CASGAAGGPSYEQYF	TGCGCCAGCGGCGCAGCGGGAGGGCCTTCCTACGAGCAGTACTTC
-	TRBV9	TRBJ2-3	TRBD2	CASSGGASGYTDTQYF	TGTGCCAGCAGCGGAGGGGCTAGCGGCTACACAGATACGCAGTATTTT
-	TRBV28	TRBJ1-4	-	CASSPGEKLFF	TGTGCCAGCAGTCCAGGTGAAAAACTGTTTTTT
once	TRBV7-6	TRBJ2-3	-	CASSLVGQGEADTQYF	TGTGCCAGCAGCTTAGTCGGGCAGGGGGAGGCAGATACGCAGTATTTT
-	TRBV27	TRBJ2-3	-	CASSLGGDGADTQYF	TGTGCCAGCAGTTTAGGAGGGGATGGGGCAGATACGCAGTATTTT
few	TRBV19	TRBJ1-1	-	CASRSTGDPNTEAFF	TGTGCCAGTAGGTCGACAGGTGACCCGAACACTGAAGCTTTCTTT